A selection of T cell receptor beta chains follows, all from one sample in a study of brain T cells in children with intractable seizures. TCRdb's table, derived via immunoSEQ multiplex PCR, lists solely in-frame clones and lacks some. The table includes tens of thousands of clones, approximately 94% detected once. The specimen comprised peripheral blood, sampled at surgery. These TCRs come from a boy younger than two with tuberous sclerosis and intractable seizures. Each CDR3 is given with its conserved first and last residue. D genes are given only for firm matches. Size is stated for part of the rows, as once, few or many counts, or as a class when the clone is expanded.

clone_size: -
j_call: TRBJ1-3
v_call: TRBV19
d_call: -
cdr3_aa: CASSIGFGNTIYF
cdr3_nt: TGTGCCAGTAGTATAGGTTTCGGGAACACCATATATTTT

clone_size: -
j_call: TRBJ2-3
v_call: TRBV7-3
d_call: TRBD2
cdr3_aa: CASSGSGGADTQYF
cdr3_nt: TGTGCCAGCAGCGGTAGCGGGGGGGCGGATACGCAGTATTTT

clone_size: -
j_call: TRBJ2-7
v_call: TRBV3-1/TRBV3-2
d_call: TRBD2
cdr3_aa: CASSQAPWTSGSYEQYF
cdr3_nt: TGTGCCAGCAGCCAGGCCCCCTGGACTAGCGGCTCCTACGAGCAGTACTTC

clone_size: -
j_call: TRBJ2-7
v_call: TRBV7-2
d_call: TRBD1
cdr3_aa: CASSPRQGRSYEQYF
cdr3_nt: TGTGCCAGCAGCCCTCGACAGGGGAGGTCCTACGAGCAGTACTTC

clone_size: -
j_call: TRBJ2-2
v_call: TRBV30
d_call: -
cdr3_aa: CAWGAGSSPGELFF
cdr3_nt: TGTGCCTGGGGGGCCGGGAGTAGTCCCGGGGAGCTGTTTTTT

clone_size: once
j_call: TRBJ1-2
v_call: TRBV4-1
d_call: -
cdr3_aa: CASREDGDYGYTF
cdr3_nt: TGCGCCAGCAGGGAAGACGGTGACTATGGCTACACCTTC

clone_size: -
j_call: TRBJ1-1
v_call: TRBV2
d_call: -
cdr3_aa: CASSPGGAFF
cdr3_nt: TGTGCCAGCAGCCCGGGAGGAGCTTTCTTT

clone_size: -
j_call: TRBJ2-1
v_call: TRBV27
d_call: -
cdr3_aa: CASSLGDLDSYNEQFF
cdr3_nt: TGTGCCAGCAGTTTAGGGGATTTGGACTCCTACAATGAGCAGTTCTTC

clone_size: -
j_call: TRBJ1-1
v_call: TRBV5-8
d_call: -
cdr3_aa: CASSVQGIEAFF
cdr3_nt: TGTGCCAGCAGCGTACAGGGAATTGAAGCTTTCTTT

clone_size: -
j_call: TRBJ1-1
v_call: TRBV9
d_call: TRBD1
cdr3_aa: CASSPRTGEQAFF
cdr3_nt: TGTGCCAGCAGCCCCCGGACAGGGGAACAAGCTTTCTTT

clone_size: -
j_call: TRBJ2-3
v_call: TRBV28
d_call: TRBD2
cdr3_aa: CASYEAGGPADTQYF
cdr3_nt: TGTGCCAGCTACGAGGCGGGAGGGCCCGCAGATACGCAGTATTTT

clone_size: -
j_call: TRBJ2-3
v_call: TRBV5-1
d_call: TRBD2
cdr3_aa: CASSPLGGEGDTQYF
cdr3_nt: TGCGCCAGCAGCCCTCTAGGAGGGGAGGGAGATACGCAGTATTTT

clone_size: -
j_call: TRBJ1-3
v_call: TRBV19
d_call: -
cdr3_aa: CASSLGRVGGNTIYF
cdr3_nt: TGTGCCAGCAGCCTGGGACGAGTCGGTGGAAACACCATATATTTT

clone_size: -
j_call: TRBJ2-7
v_call: TRBV30
d_call: -
cdr3_aa: CAWSGGGPYEQYF
cdr3_nt: TGTGCCTGGAGTGGAGGCGGTCCCTACGAGCAGTACTTC

clone_size: -
j_call: TRBJ2-7
v_call: TRBV9
d_call: -
cdr3_aa: CASSVRTFSSYEQYF
cdr3_nt: TGTGCCAGCAGCGTTAGGACTTTTAGCTCCTACGAGCAGTACTTC

clone_size: -
j_call: TRBJ2-7
v_call: TRBV5-1
d_call: TRBD2
cdr3_aa: CASRSREGYEQYF
cdr3_nt: TGCGCCAGCAGGTCACGGGAGGGGTACGAGCAGTACTTC

clone_size: once
j_call: TRBJ2-1
v_call: TRBV6-5
d_call: -
cdr3_aa: CASSYDEGLNEQFF
cdr3_nt: TGTGCCAGCAGTTACGACGAGGGTTTGAATGAGCAGTTCTTC

clone_size: -
j_call: TRBJ2-1
v_call: TRBV7-3
d_call: -
cdr3_aa: CASSTDPGEQFF
cdr3_nt: TGTGCCAGCAGCACCGACCCAGGGGAGCAGTTCTTC

clone_size: -
j_call: TRBJ2-5
v_call: TRBV6-5
d_call: -
cdr3_aa: CASSRKLAETQYF
cdr3_nt: TGTGCCAGCAGTAGGAAACTAGCCGAGACCCAGTACTTC

clone_size: -
j_call: TRBJ1-2
v_call: TRBV11-2
d_call: -
cdr3_aa: CASSPWAGDYGYTF
cdr3_nt: TGTGCCAGCAGCCCCTGGGCAGGGGACTATGGCTACACCTTC

clone_size: -
j_call: TRBJ2-1
v_call: TRBV7-4
d_call: TRBD2
cdr3_aa: CASSLKPSGRDEFF
cdr3_nt: TGTGCCAGCAGCTTAAAGCCTAGCGGGAGAGATGAGTTCTTC

clone_size: -
j_call: TRBJ2-3
v_call: TRBV14
d_call: -
cdr3_aa: CASSFSTDTQYF
cdr3_nt: TGTGCCAGCAGCTTTAGCACAGATACGCAGTATTTT